The 18 T cell receptor beta chains presented below share a single source sample, sequenced in a study of T cells in Graves' hyperthyroidism and ophthalmopathy. The CDR3 regions of TCR beta were amplified from RNA transcripts. First-round RT-PCR of the TCR CDR3 relied on the HTBI primer set. TCRdb called the multiplex PCR reads again in MiXCR, with one record for every CDR3 protein. The repertoire holds roughly 500,000 distinct CDR3 sequences, around 45% seen once, with about 20% in the top ten. Sequences were obtained from peripheral blood or thyroid tissue (not recorded which). These receptors all come from an adult woman with Graves' disease, either hyperthyroidism or ophthalmopathy (not recorded which).

The chain combines TRBV20-1 with TRBJ2-7, with TRBD2 matching over 7 bases. CDR1 DFQATT and CDR2 SNEGSKA come from the germline V gene (reference sequence). V lost 0 bases, J lost 0 bases, and 5 bases stayed unmatched. CDR3 length: 15 residues. As DNA, the CDR3 is TGCAGTGCTAGAGATATTGCGGGAGTCTCCTACGAGCAGTACTTC. Its protein product is CSARDIAGVSYEQYF.

There are many counts of this clonotype. The rearrangement links TRBV6-2 or TRBV6-3 to TRBJ1-1; D not certain. The CDR3 has 12 residues. The V gene lost 8 bases and the J gene lost 1 base, with 8 bases spanning the gap. The germline V gene encodes CDR1 MNHEY and CDR2 SVGEGT. For the CDR3, the DNA is TGTGCCAGCGGACGGTGGAACACTGAAGCTTTCTTT. This translates into CASGRWNTEAFF.

The V and J genes are TRBV20-1 and TRBJ1-1, with no clear D. CDR1 and CDR2 (germline): DFQATT, SNEGSKA (reference sequence). The CDR3 sequence is 10 residues long. Trimming took off 5 bases at V and 10 bases at J, with 11 bases between the two ends. The CDR3 nucleotides read TGCAGTGCTGCGGCGGTCAGAGCTTTCTTT. Its protein is CSAAAVRAFF.

V gene TRBV7-8 combines with J gene TRBJ1-2; D gene ambiguous. The V and J ends lost 0 bases and 4 bases respectively, with 9 bases between them. Germline V lookup: CDR1 SGHVS, CDR2 FQNEAQ. The CDR3 is 14 residues long. The CDR3 is CASSLAGIVYGYTF. The CDR3 region has the DNA TGTGCCAGCAGCTTAGCTGGTATAGTCTATGGCTACACCTTC. The full variable domain, its missing parts supplied by reference TRBV7-8 and TRBJ1-2, is GAGVSQSPRYKVAKRGQDVALRCDPISGHVSLFWYQQALGQGPEFLTYFQNEAQLDKSGLPSDRFFAERPEGSVSTLKIQRTQQEDSAVYLCASSLAGIVYGYTFGSGTRLTVV.

This clonotype was seen ten or more times. This chain joins TRBV29-1 and TRBJ2-6; 10 nucleotides align to TRBD2. The germline V gene has CDR1 SQVTM and CDR2 ANQGSEA. The V and J ends lost 5 bases and 3 bases, in that order; junction bases with no gene match: 7. This CDR3 spans 16 amino acids. The CDR3 region has the DNA TGCAGCGTTCTAATAGCGGGAGGACTTGGGGCCAACGTCCTGACTTTC. Protein product: CSVLIAGGLGANVLTF.

The DNA for the CDR3 is TGTGCCAGCAGCTTAGCGCTTGGGGCGGGCTCTAACGAGCAGTACTTC. Its protein product is CASSLALGAGSNEQYF. This chain connects TRBV7-9 to TRBJ2-7; D is tentatively TRBD1 or TRBD2 (5 bases each). Trimming shortened V by 0 bases and J by 5 bases, and 17 bases separated the two germline ends. CDR3 size: 16 residues. Germline assignment: CDR1 SEHNR and CDR2 FQNEAQ (reference sequence).

This clonotype was seen many times. This sequence joins TRBV7-9 and TRBJ1-4; D remains ambiguous. Per the germline V gene, CDR1 is SEHNR and CDR2 is FQNEAQ (reference sequence). The CDR3 length is 14 residues. The V and J ends lost 4 bases and 4 bases respectively, with 10 bases between them. The CDR3: CASSSLKFNEKLFF. The CDR3 coding sequence is TGTGCCAGCAGCTCCCTAAAGTTTAATGAAAAACTGTTTTTT.

This chain uses TRBV5-1 with TRBJ2-5; 13 bases map to TRBD2. From germline, CDR1 is SGHRS and CDR2 YFSETQ. V shed 2 bases and J 5 bases; nucleotides not matched to a gene: 6. This CDR3 has 16 residues. This CDR3 is CASSFWTSGRGETQYF. The CDR3, as DNA: TGCGCCAGCAGCTTCTGGACTAGCGGGAGAGGTGAGACCCAGTACTTC.

This clonotype appeared many times. The rearrangement links TRBV6-5 to TRBJ1-1; D unclear. The ends were cut back, 5 bases at V and 4 bases at J, with 11 bases in the middle. Germline CDR1 and CDR2: MNHEY and SVGAGI. CDR3 length: 13 residues. CDR3 sequence: CASSRSRTTEAFF. The CDR3 DNA is TGTGCCAGCAGTAGATCGCGAACCACTGAAGCTTTCTTT.

CDR3 nucleotide sequence: TGCAGTGCTAGAGAGGACAAACTTCGGGCTTTCTTT. Its protein is CSAREDKLRAFF. The chain combines TRBV20-1 with TRBJ1-1, with D maybe TRBD1 (5 bases). V was clipped by 0 bases and J by 11 bases, with 13 bases between them. The V gene's germline CDR1 is DFQATT and CDR2 SNEGSKA (reference sequence). CDR3 length: 12 residues.

The rearrangement joins TRBV7-8 to TRBJ2-2, with a tentative D call TRBD1 (6 bases). Germline V lookup: CDR1 SGHVS, CDR2 FQNEAQ. The CDR3 is 16 residues long. V was clipped by 2 bases and J by 3 bases, with 13 bases between them. The CDR3 is CASSLQGLPDTGELFF. CDR3 in DNA: TGTGCCAGCAGCTTACAGGGGCTACCTGACACCGGGGAGCTGTTTTTT.

The chain carries TRBV7-2 and TRBJ1-1, with D maybe TRBD1 (6 bases). CDR3 length: 16 amino acids. V gave up 4 bases and J gave up 1 base, with 16 bases separating them. Germline CDR1 is SGHTA and CDR2 is FQGNSA. The CDR3 nucleotides read TGTGCCAGCAGCTCGACTACAAGGGGGAAGAACACTGAAGCTTTCTTT. Protein sequence: CASSSTTRGKNTEAFF.

This clonotype occurred many times. V gene TRBV2 combines with J gene TRBJ2-2, with TRBD1 matching 7 bases. Germline V lookup: CDR1 SNHLY, CDR2 FYNNEI. This CDR3 is built from 16 residues. V dropped 4 bases and J dropped 2; count of bases not matched to a gene: 7. Written as DNA, the CDR3 is TGTGCCAGCAGTGGGTTGTCAGGGGGAAACACCGGGGAGCTGTTTTTT. Its translation is CASSGLSGGNTGELFF.

This clonotype was recorded many times. The chain combines TRBV15 with TRBJ1-5, with 7 bases that match TRBD1. V was pared by 9 bases and J by 2 bases, with 13 bases of the junction left unmatched. The CDR3 is 16 amino acids. The V gene's germline CDR1 is LNHNV and CDR2 YYDKDF (reference sequence). The DNA for the CDR3 is TGTGCCACGCGATCGGCCCGGGACAGTGGCAATCAGCCCCAGCATTTT. Translation gives CATRSARDSGNQPQHF.

Notes on this clonotype: Sequence at one end of the junction differs from germline and may be a read error. The chain is built from TRBV5-4 and TRBJ1-5, with D unresolved. Germline-derived CDR1 and CDR2 are SGHNT and YYREEE (reference sequence). The CDR3 has 14 residues. The CDR3 DNA is TGTGCCACCAGCACCGGTCTAGGTTTCGAGCCCCAGCATTTT. Its protein product is CATSTGLGFEPQHF.

The chain is built from TRBV7-9 and TRBJ2-2, with 9 positions matching TRBD2. The CDR3 runs 16 residues. J was trimmed by 5 bases and V by 2 bases; bases with no gene match: 6. Germline V gene data show CDR1 as SEHNR and CDR2 as FQNEAQ (reference sequence). The CDR3 DNA follows: TGTGCCAGCAGCTTATCCGGGACTAGCAGAACCGGGGAGCTGTTTTTT. This translates into CASSLSGTSRTGELFF.

The chain recombines TRBV7-2 with TRBJ2-2; 10 bases fit TRBD1. Losses at the gene ends were 4 bases for V and 4 bases for J; bases not matched to a gene: 9. The CDR3 spans 17 residues. Per the germline V gene, CDR1 is SGHTA and CDR2 is FQGNSA. The CDR3 here is CASSSRDRGDGTGELFF. The CDR3 bases are TGTGCCAGCAGCTCCCGGGACAGGGGCGATGGCACCGGGGAGCTGTTTTTT.

This clonotype occurred a few times. One end of the junction does not line up with germline, which may come from a read error. The chain is built from TRBV5-5 and TRBJ2-7, with D unresolved. CDR1 is SGHKS and CDR2 is YYEKEE in the germline V gene (reference sequence). This CDR3 has 15 residues. CDR3 sequence (DNA): TGTGCCAGCAGCTTAGGACCCGTCCCTCCCTACAAGCAGTACTTC. It yields the protein CASSLGPVPPYKQYF.